The present T cell receptor (beta chain) was sequenced within a study of T cells in Graves' hyperthyroidism and ophthalmopathy. PBMCs were sourced from roughly 9.7 ml fresh peripheral blood. RNA transcripts yielded amplified TCR beta CDR3 regions. First-round RT-PCR with HTBI primers amplified the TCR CDR3 region. TCRdb independently ran MiXCR on the multiplex PCR reads; one entry per CDR3 protein. Here the sample spans 20,000 to 30,000 distinct CDR3 sequences, over 35% being singletons. The clonotype was recovered from a woman between 25 and 40 years old with Graves' hyperthyroidism. The sample was blood.

CDR3 residues: CASTTGESGYTF. Here the CDR3 DNA reads TGTGCCAGTACCACAGGGGAGTCTGGCTACACCTTC. This chain connects TRBV19 to TRBJ1-2, with 7 bases identical to TRBD1. Germline V gene sequence: CDR1 LNHDA, CDR2 SQIVND (reference sequence). Germline trimming cut 7 bases from V and 7 bases from J; bases unmatched to any gene: 6. The CDR3 has 12 amino acids.